This T cell receptor beta chain was recorded in a study of beta chain features in type 1 diabetes. Findings of the study overall: Moderately but significantly shorter TCRB CDR3s were found in Type 1 diabetes patients in all four CD4+ subsets. Insertion counts at VDJ junctions were lower in type 1 diabetes patients, who also showed more deletions there.

Sorting of CD4+ naive, central memory, regulatory and stem cell-like memory cells was performed via CD45RO/CCR7/CD25/CD127/CD95/CD27. Without exception, sorted populations had purity beyond 95%. Turning to this clone: Its antigen is as yet unknown.

cDNA synthesis used the whole RNA isolate, giving expressed TCRB sequences. Each sample of naive, central memory or regulatory T cells had, on average, about 3.57 million reads. Generated by immunoSEQ multiplex PCR, the TCRdb table keeps only in-frame clones and is missing some. The data contain 200,000 to 300,000 clones, roughly a tenth of them singletons. The sequencing input was naive CD4+ T cells from blood. This sequence was found in a young man with type 1 diabetes.

The CDR3 is CASTPAGTTTYEQYF. CDR3 nucleotides: TGTGCCAGCACTCCCGCCGGGACAACGACCTACGAGCAGTACTTC. The J gene is TRBJ2-7, the V gene TRBV6-6, with D perhaps TRBD1 (6 bases). The CDR3 has 15 amino acids. The ends were cut back, 7 bases at V and 2 bases at J, with 18 bases in the middle. Germline loops: CDR1 MNHNY, CDR2 SVGAGI (reference sequence).